The following is a T cell receptor beta chain sequence with its context. Study processing details: Estimation of nucleated cell counts was performed using reference gene primer amplification. Libraries were prepared by immunoSEQ multiplex PCR; TCRdb keeps only in-frame clonotypes and omits some of them. V and J calls and clone size are as listed in that table; D and trimming were resolved from the DNA. The sample consists of some 450,000 clones, around 88% of them appearing once. This sample is part of a study of blood T cell repertoires in COVID-19. Whole-study context: Acute and convalescent COVID-19 samples came from the United States, Italy and Spain. Sources were T cells, B-cell-depleted T cells, or PBMCs; the material itself was cDNA or gDNA.

The germline gives CDR1 MGHRA, CDR2 YSYEKL. Trimming left V 0 bases short and J 3 bases short, with 12 bases between. The CDR3 runs to 15 residues. The source of this sequence is a woman between 45 and 65 years old with COVID-19, enrolled during active disease. Sequenced sample: peripheral blood. The chain recombines TRBV4-1 with TRBJ2-7, with D perhaps matching TRBD1 (6 bases). Written as DNA, the CDR3 is TGCGCCAGCAGCCAAGAAGAAGGGGGTAACTACGAGCAGTACTTC. This gives the protein CASSQEEGGNYEQYF.